This TCR beta chain was sequenced during a study of blood T cells in healthy people across ages. Study outcomes and limitations: Greater diversity and more naive CD4+ cells were seen in long-lived donors than in aged donors.

Combining a sample-barcoded 5' primer with a J-beta primer mix, a second PCR ran for roughly 7 to 12 cycles. TCRdb reanalysed the 5' RACE reads using MiXCR and keeps one entry per CDR3 protein. The repertoire includes approximately 780,000 distinct CDR3 sequences, around a quarter of them detected once, and roughly 3.1% sits in the top ten. This clonotype was seen a few times. Antigen: not known. The sample was also reused in another study, on T cells of mothers and their children.

The clonotype originates from a boy aged 10-17 years in good health. Specimen: blood.

CDR3 loop: CASGLERGTQYF. DNA of the CDR3: TGTGCTAGTGGTTTGGAGAGGGGGACCCAGTACTTC. The V gene is TRBV12-5, the J gene TRBJ2-5, with D perhaps assigned TRBD1 or TRBD2 (5 bases each). The V end was cut by 1 base, the J end by 7 bases, with 7 bases between. The CDR3 is made up of 12 amino acids. Germline CDR1 is LGHNT and CDR2 is FRNRAP.